This record covers a single T cell receptor (beta chain). This CDR3 is built from 16 residues. With 6 bases clipped from V and 3 bases from J, the junction kept 9 bases outside the gene matches. The V gene's germline CDR1 is MDHEN and CDR2 SYDVKM. This sample was taken from a study of blood T cell repertoires in COVID-19. Recruits, aged roughly 18 to 100 years, lived in 20 to 30 US areas. Symptom resolution, clearance, or two negative PCRs marked donors in Cohort 3 as recovered. Generated by immunoSEQ multiplex PCR, the TCRdb table keeps only in-frame clones and is missing some. The table lists 200,000 to 250,000 clones, roughly 88% of them singletons.

Sequencing was carried out using PBMCs or T cells enriched from blood (not recorded which). The receptor's source is a woman aged 50 to 60 who had recovered from COVID-19. V usage is TRBV28 and J usage is TRBJ1-4, with 8 bases matching TRBD1. CDR3 region: CASSKTWTGSNEKLFF. The CDR3 DNA reads TGTGCCAGCAGCAAGACCTGGACAGGGTCTAATGAAAAACTGTTTTTT.